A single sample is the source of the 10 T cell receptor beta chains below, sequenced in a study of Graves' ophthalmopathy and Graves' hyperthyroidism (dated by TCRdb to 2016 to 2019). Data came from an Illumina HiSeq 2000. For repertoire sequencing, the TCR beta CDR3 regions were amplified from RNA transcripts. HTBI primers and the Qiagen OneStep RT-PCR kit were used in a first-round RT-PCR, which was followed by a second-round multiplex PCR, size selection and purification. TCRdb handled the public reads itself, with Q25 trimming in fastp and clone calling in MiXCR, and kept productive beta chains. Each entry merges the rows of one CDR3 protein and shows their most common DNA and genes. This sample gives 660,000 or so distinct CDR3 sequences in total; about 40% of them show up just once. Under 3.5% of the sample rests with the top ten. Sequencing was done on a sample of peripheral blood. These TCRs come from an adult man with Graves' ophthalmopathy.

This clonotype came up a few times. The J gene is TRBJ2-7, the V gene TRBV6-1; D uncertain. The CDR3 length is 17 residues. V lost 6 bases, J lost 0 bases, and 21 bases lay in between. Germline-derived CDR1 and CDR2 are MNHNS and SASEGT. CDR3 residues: CASRHPRHSASSYEQYF. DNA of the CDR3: TGTGCCAGCAGGCATCCCAGACATTCAGCCAGCTCCTACGAGCAGTACTTC.

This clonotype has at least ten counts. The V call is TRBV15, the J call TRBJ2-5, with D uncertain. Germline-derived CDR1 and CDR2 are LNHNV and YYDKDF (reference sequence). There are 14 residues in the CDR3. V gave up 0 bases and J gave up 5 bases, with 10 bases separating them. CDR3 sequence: CATSRDLVGETQYF. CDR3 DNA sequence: TGTGCCACCAGCAGAGATCTTGTCGGGGAGACCCAGTACTTC. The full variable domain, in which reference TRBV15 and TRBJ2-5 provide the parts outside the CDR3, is DAMVIQNPRYQVTQFGKPVTLSCSQTLNHNVMYWYQQKSSQAPKLLFHYYDKDFNNEADTPDNFQSRRPNTSFCFLDIRSPGLGDTAMYLCATSRDLVGETQYFGPGTRLLVL.

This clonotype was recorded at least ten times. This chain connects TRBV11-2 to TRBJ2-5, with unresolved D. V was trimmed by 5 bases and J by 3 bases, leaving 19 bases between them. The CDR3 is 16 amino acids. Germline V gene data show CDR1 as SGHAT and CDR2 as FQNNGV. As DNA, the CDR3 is TGTGCCAGCAGCCTAGGCGACACGGTATTTGAAGAGACCCAGTACTTC. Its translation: CASSLGDTVFEETQYF.

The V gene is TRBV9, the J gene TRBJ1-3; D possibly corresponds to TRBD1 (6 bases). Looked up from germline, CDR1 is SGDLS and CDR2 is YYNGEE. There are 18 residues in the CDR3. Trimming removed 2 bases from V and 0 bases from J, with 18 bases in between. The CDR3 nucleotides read TGTGCCAGCAGCGTTGCACTTCCGGGACACAACTCTGGAAACACCATATATTTT. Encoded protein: CASSVALPGHNSGNTIYF.

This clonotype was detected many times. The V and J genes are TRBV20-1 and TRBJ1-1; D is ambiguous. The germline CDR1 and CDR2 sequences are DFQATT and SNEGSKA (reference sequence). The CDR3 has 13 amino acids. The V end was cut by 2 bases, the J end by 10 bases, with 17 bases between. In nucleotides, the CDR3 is TGCAGTGCTAGAACACGCCTTAGACGCGGAGCTTTCTTT. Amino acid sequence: CSARTRLRRGAFF.

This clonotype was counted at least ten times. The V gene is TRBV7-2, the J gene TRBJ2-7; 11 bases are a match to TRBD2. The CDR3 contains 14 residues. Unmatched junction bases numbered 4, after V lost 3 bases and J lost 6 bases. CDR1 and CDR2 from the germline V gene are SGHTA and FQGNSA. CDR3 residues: CASSFSGGASEQYF. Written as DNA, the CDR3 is TGTGCCAGCAGCTTTAGCGGGGGGGCCTCCGAGCAGTACTTC.

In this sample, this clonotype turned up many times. DNA of the CDR3: TGTGCCAGTAGGGACGTAAAACCGATGAACACTGAAGCTTTCTTT. This encodes CASRDVKPMNTEAFF. The chain joins TRBV19 to TRBJ1-1; D is unresolved. Trimming pared 6 bases from V and 0 bases from J, leaving 14 bases between. This CDR3 contains 15 residues. CDR1 and CDR2 (germline): LNHDA, SQIVND (reference sequence). Full variable domain (outside the CDR3, taken from reference TRBV19 and TRBJ1-1): DGGITQSPKYLFRKEGQNVTLSCEQNLNHDAMYWYRQDPGQGLRLIYYSQIVNDFQKGDIAEGYSVSREKKESFPLTVTSAQKNPTAFYLCASRDVKPMNTEAFFGQGTRLTVV.

As DNA, the CDR3 is TGTGCCAGCAGCCCCAGACCGGGACAGGCCGCCGGGGAGCTGTTTTTT. This sequence encodes CASSPRPGQAAGELFF. The V gene is TRBV9, the J gene TRBJ2-2; TRBD1 matches 8 bases. This CDR3 has 16 residues. V shed 4 bases, J shed 6 bases, and the junction held 11 bases outside the gene matches. Germline CDR1 reads SGDLS; CDR2 reads YYNGEE.

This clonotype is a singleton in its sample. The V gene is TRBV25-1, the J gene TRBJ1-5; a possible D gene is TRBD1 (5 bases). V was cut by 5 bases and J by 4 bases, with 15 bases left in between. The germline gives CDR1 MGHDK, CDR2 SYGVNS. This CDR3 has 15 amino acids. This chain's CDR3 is CASSRQGRVNQPQHF. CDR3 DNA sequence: TGTGCCAGCAGTCGTCAGGGCAGGGTTAATCAGCCCCAGCATTTT.

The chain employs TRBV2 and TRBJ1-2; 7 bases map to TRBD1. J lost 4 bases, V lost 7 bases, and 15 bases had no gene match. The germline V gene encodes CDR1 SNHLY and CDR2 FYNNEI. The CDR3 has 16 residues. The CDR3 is CASKTFTGAYSYGYTF. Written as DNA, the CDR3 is TGTGCCAGCAAAACGTTTACAGGGGCATACAGCTATGGCTACACCTTC.